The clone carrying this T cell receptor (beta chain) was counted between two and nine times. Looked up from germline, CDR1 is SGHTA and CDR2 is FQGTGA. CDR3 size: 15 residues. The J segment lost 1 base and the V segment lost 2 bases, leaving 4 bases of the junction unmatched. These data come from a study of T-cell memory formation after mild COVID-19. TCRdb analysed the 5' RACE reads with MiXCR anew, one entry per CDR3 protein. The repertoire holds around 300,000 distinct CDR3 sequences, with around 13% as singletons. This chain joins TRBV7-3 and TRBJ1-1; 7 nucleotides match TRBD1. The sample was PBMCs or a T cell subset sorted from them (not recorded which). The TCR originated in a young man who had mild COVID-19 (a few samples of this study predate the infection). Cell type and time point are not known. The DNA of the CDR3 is TGTGCCAGCAGCTTACGGGGGACAGAGAACACTGAAGCTTTCTTT. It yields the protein CASSLRGTENTEAFF.